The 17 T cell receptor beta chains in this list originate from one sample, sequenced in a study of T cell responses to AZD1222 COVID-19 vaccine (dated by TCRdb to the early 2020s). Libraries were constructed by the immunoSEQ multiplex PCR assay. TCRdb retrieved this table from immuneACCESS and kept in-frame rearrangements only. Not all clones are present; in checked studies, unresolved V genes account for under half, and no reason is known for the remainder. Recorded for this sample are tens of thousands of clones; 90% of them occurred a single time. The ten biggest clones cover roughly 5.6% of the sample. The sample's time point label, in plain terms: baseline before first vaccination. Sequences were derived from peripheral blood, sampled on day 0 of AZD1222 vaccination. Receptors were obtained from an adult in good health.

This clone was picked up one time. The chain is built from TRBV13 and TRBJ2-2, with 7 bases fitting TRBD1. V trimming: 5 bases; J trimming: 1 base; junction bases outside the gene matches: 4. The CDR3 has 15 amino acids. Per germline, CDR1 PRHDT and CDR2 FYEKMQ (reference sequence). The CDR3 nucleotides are TGTGCCAGCAGCCTCTGGACAGGGAACACCGGGGAGCTGTTTTTT. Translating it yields CASSLWTGNTGELFF.

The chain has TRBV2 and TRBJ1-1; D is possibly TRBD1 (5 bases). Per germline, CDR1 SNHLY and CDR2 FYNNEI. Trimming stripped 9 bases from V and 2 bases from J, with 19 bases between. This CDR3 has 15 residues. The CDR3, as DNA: TGTGCCAGTGGGGGATCGGGACGGATCAACACTGAAGCTTTCTTT. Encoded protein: CASGGSGRINTEAFF.

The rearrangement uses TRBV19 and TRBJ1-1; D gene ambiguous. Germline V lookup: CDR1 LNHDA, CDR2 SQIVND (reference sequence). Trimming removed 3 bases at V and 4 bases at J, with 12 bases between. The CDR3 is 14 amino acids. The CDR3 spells CASSISGGSTEAFF. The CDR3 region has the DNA TGTGCCAGTAGTATCTCGGGAGGATCCACTGAAGCTTTCTTT.

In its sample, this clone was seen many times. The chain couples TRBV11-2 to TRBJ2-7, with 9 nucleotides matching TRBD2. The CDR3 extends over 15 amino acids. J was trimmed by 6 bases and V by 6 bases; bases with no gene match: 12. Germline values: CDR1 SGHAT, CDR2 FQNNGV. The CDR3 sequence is CASSFSAGGLGEQYF. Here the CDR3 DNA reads TGTGCCAGCAGTTTTTCTGCGGGGGGGCTGGGCGAGCAGTACTTC.

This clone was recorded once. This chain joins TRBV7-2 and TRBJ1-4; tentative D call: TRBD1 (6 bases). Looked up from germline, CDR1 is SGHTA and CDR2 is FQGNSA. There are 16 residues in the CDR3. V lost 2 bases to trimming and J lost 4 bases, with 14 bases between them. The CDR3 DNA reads TGTGCCAGCAGCTTAATCGCGCAGGGGTATAATGAAAAACTGTTTTTT. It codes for CASSLIAQGYNEKLFF.

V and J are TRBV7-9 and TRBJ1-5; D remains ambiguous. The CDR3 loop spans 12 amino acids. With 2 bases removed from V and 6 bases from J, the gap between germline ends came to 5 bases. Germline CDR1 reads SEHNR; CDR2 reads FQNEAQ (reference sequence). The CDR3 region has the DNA TGTGCCAGCAGCTTACCCCTTCAGCCCCAGCATTTT. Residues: CASSLPLQPQHF.

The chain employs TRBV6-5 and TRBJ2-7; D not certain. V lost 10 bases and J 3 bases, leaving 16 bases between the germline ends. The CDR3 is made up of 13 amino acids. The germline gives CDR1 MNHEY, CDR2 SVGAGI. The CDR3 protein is CATAFESIYEQYF. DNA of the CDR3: TGTGCCACCGCCTTCGAATCCATCTACGAGCAGTACTTC.

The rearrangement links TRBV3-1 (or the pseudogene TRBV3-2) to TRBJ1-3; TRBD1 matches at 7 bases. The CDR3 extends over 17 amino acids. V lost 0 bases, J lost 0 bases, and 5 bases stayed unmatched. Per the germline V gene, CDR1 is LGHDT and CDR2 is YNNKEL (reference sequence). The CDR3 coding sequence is TGTGCCAGCAGCCAAGATGCACAGGGGACCTCTGGAAACACCATATATTTT. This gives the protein CASSQDAQGTSGNTIYF.

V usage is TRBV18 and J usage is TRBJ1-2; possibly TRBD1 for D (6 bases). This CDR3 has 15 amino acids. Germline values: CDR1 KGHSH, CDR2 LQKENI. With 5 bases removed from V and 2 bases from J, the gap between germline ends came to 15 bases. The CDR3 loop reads CASSALGGLNYGYTF. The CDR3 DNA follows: TGTGCCAGCTCAGCCCTCGGGGGGCTGAACTATGGCTACACCTTC.

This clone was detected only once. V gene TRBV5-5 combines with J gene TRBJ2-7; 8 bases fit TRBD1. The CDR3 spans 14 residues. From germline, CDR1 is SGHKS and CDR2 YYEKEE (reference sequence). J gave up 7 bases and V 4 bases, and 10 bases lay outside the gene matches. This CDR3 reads CASSDLTGAGEQYF. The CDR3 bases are TGTGCCAGCAGCGACCTGACAGGGGCGGGGGAGCAGTACTTC.

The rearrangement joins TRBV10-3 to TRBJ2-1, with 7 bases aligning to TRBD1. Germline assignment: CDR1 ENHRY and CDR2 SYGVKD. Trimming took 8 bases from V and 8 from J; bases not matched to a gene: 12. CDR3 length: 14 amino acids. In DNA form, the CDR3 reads TGTGCCATCTGGGACAGCCAGACCGGTCATGAGCAGTTCTTC. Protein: CAIWDSQTGHEQFF.

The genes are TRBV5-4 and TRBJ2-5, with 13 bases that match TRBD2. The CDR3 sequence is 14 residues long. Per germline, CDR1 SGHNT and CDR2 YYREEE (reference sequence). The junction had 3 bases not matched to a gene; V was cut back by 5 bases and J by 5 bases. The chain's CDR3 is CASRLAGGPETQYF. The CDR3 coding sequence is TGTGCCAGCAGACTAGCGGGGGGGCCGGAGACCCAGTACTTC.

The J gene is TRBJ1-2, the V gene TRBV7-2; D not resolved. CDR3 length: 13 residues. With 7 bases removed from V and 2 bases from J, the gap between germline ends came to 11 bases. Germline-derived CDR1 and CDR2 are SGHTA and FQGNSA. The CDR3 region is CASNPQPNYGYTF. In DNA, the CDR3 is TGTGCCAGCAACCCGCAGCCGAACTATGGCTACACCTTC.

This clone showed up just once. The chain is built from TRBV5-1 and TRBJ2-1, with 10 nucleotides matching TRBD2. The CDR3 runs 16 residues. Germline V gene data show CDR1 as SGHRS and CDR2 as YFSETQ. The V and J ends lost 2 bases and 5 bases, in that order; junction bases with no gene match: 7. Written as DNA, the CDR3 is TGCGCCAGCAGCTTCGCCCCGGGACTAGCGAACAATGAGCAGTTCTTC. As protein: CASSFAPGLANNEQFF.

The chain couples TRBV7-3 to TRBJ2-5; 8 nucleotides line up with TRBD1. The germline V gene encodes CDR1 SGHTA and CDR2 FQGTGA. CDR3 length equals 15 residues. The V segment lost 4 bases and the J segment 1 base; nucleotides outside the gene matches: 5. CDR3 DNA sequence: TGTGCCAGCAGCTCCGGACAGGGCGCCCAAGAGACCCAGTACTTC. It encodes CASSSGQGAQETQYF. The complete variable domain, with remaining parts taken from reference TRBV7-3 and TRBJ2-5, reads GAGVSQTPSNKVTEKGKYVELRCDPISGHTALYWYRQSLGQGPEFLIYFQGTGAADDSGLPNDRFFAVRPEGSVSTLKIQRTERGDSAVYLCASSSGQGAQETQYFGPGTRLLVL.

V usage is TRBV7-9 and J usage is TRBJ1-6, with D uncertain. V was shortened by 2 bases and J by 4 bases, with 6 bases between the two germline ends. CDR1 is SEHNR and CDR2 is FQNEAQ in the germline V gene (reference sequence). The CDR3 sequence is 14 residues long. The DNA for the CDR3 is TGTGCCAGCAGCTTACCGCGGTATAATTCACCCCTCCACTTT. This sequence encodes CASSLPRYNSPLHF.

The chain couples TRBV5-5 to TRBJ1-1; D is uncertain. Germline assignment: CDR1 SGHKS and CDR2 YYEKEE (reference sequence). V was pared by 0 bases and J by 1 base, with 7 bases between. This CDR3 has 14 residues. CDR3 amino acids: CASSLGFSNTEAFF. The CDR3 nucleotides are TGTGCCAGCAGCTTGGGGTTCTCGAACACTGAAGCTTTCTTT.